This TCR beta chain was found in a study of shared clonotypes between healthy human individuals. Overall study context: Researchers assigned three CD4 naive, three CD4 memory, two CD8 naive and one CD8 memory plate to each donor. General study results and limits: Unshared clonotypes carried lower generation probabilities than those common to all four donors.

Turning to this clone: Its matching antigen is unknown.

Once extracted for a subset, genomic DNA was divided evenly among several immunoSEQ plates. This table comes from immunoSEQ multiplex PCR, and its TCRdb copy is limited to in-frame clones, with some not included. The sample lists around 2,000,000 clones; under 95% were seen once. Terminally differentiated effector memory CD45RA+ cells were excluded by CCR7 positive selection of CD45RO-negative cells. Nashville, Tennessee was home to all donors, who were Caucasian adults. The CDR3 runs to 14 residues. V lost 1 base, J lost 4 bases, and 8 bases lay in between. CDR1 is SGHVS, CDR2 FNYEAQ, per germline. This clonotype originated in a young man in good health. Some clones in this sample may be carry-over from other donors' samples. The chain is built from TRBV7-6 and TRBJ2-1, with a possible D match to TRBD2 (6 bases). The sample comprised naive CD8+ T cells from PBMCs. The CDR3 loop is CASSLGGIYNEQFF. Here the CDR3 DNA reads TGTGCCAGCAGCTTAGGCGGGATATACAATGAGCAGTTCTTC.